A single sample is the source of the 32 T cell receptor beta chains below, sequenced in a study of shared clonotypes between healthy human individuals. This table comes from immunoSEQ multiplex PCR, and its TCRdb copy is limited to in-frame clones, with some not included. Seen here are about 960,000 clones, 60% to 85% observed once, and the top ten hold about 1.5%. The sequencing sample was made of memory CD4+ T cells sorted from blood. Subset: CD45RA-negative fraction. All receptors come from a man younger than 35 in good health.

The V call is TRBV6-5, the J call TRBJ1-4; TRBD1 might be the D (5 bases). Per germline, CDR1 MNHEY and CDR2 SVGAGI. The CDR3 covers 14 residues. Trimming pared 8 bases from V and 7 bases from J, leaving 17 bases between. In nucleotides, the CDR3 is TGTGCCAGCCACTCGGGGCGTTTCAGTGAAAAACTGTTTTTT. Protein sequence: CASHSGRFSEKLFF.

This clone was detected once. V and J are TRBV30 and TRBJ2-3, with D maybe TRBD2 (5 bases). The CDR3 loop spans 11 amino acids. In germline, CDR1 is GTSNPN, CDR2 SVGIG (reference sequence). The V end lost 1 base, the J end lost 8 bases, and 7 bases lay between the germline ends. The CDR3 DNA reads TGTGCCTGGAGTGCAGAGGGTACGCAGTATTTT. Translated: CAWSAEGTQYF.

This clone was observed a few times. The V call is TRBV6-6, the J call TRBJ1-1, with unresolved D. Germline CDR1 reads MNHNY; CDR2 reads SVGAGI (reference sequence). V lost 0 bases and J 4 bases, leaving 9 bases between the germline ends. There are 14 residues in the CDR3. CDR3 amino acids: CASSYSNPITEAFF. DNA of the CDR3: TGTGCCAGCAGTTACTCGAACCCGATCACTGAAGCTTTCTTT.

This chain uses TRBV28 with TRBJ1-2, with TRBD1 as a possible D gene (5 bases). The CDR3 is 15 amino acids. The germline V gene has CDR1 MDHEN and CDR2 SYDVKM. V shed 6 bases and J shed 4 bases, with 18 bases lying between them. The CDR3 coding sequence is TGTGCCAGCAGAGGGACCGGGGCCTTTAGCTATGGCTACACCTTC. This encodes CASRGTGAFSYGYTF.

Comments on this clone: The sample contains more than one DNA sequence encoding this CDR3. The chain couples TRBV4-1 to TRBJ2-3; D call uncertain. CDR1 is MGHRA, CDR2 YSYEKL, per germline. V shed 4 bases and J shed 0 bases, with 11 bases lying between them. The CDR3 length is 15 residues. The CDR3 is CASSRAGASTDTQYF. The CDR3 DNA sequence: TGCGCCAGCAGCCGAGCTGGTGCTAGCACAGATACGCAGTATTTT.

This clone was counted many times. The CDR3 reads CASSSIREEREKLFF. The CDR3 nucleotides read TGTGCCAGTAGTTCCATCCGGGAAGAAAGGGAAAAACTGTTTTTT. The chain uses TRBV19 and TRBJ1-4, with no clear D. The CDR3 runs to 15 residues. Trimming left V 5 bases short and J 8 bases short, with 18 bases between. In germline, CDR1 is LNHDA, CDR2 SQIVND (reference sequence). The full variable domain, rest sourced from reference TRBV19 and TRBJ1-4, is DGGITQSPKYLFRKEGQNVTLSCEQNLNHDAMYWYRQDPGQGLRLIYYSQIVNDFQKGDIAEGYSVSREKKESFPLTVTSAQKNPTAFYLCASSSIREEREKLFFGSGTQLSVL.

V gene TRBV10-3 combines with J gene TRBJ2-7; the match to TRBD1 covers 8 bases. The trim removed 4 bases at V and 6 bases at J, leaving 8 bases unmatched. The V gene's germline CDR1 is ENHRY and CDR2 SYGVKD. The CDR3 spans 14 residues. The CDR3 nucleotides are TGTGCCATCAGTGGGACAGGGCGGATCAGCGAGCAGTACTTC. It yields the protein CAISGTGRISEQYF.

This chain links TRBV5-8 with TRBJ1-5; 10 bases are shared with TRBD1. The CDR3 covers 15 residues. Germline trimming cut 4 bases from V and 3 bases from J; bases unmatched to any gene: 4. Germline lookup yields CDR1 SGHTS and CDR2 YDEGEE. DNA for the CDR3: TGTGCCAGCAGCGCGGGACAGGGGAACAATCAGCCCCAGCATTTT. The encoded protein is CASSAGQGNNQPQHF.

The chain carries TRBV2 and TRBJ2-1; TRBD2 agrees at 10 bases. Germline V gives CDR1 SNHLY, CDR2 FYNNEI. The CDR3 contains 16 residues. Germline trimming cut 6 bases from V and 5 bases from J; bases unmatched to any gene: 10. The CDR3 region is CASRTMPGLANNEQFF. CDR3 bases: TGTGCCAGCAGAACAATGCCGGGACTAGCGAACAATGAGCAGTTCTTC.

The genes are TRBV7-2 and TRBJ2-1; 9 positions match TRBD2. Unmatched junction bases numbered 6, after V lost 5 bases and J lost 7 bases. The CDR3 covers 14 residues. Germline V lookup: CDR1 SGHTA, CDR2 FQGNSA. CDR3 region: CASSPGTSLNEQFF. Written as DNA, the CDR3 is TGTGCCAGCAGCCCCGGGACTAGCTTAAATGAGCAGTTCTTC. Looking up the rest from reference TRBV7-2 and TRBJ2-1 gives the full variable domain: GAGVSQSPSNKVTEKGKDVELRCDPISGHTALYWYRQSLGQGLEFLIYFQGNSAPDKSGLPSDRFSAERTGGSVSTLTIQRTQQEDSAVYLCASSPGTSLNEQFFGPGTRLTVL.

The chain joins TRBV7-9 to TRBJ1-4; tentatively, D is TRBD1 (5 bases). Per the germline V gene, CDR1 is SEHNR and CDR2 is FQNEAQ (reference sequence). The CDR3 totals 16 residues. V lost 5 bases and J 0 bases, leaving 13 bases between the germline ends. CDR3 sequence reads: CASSPGPDSTNEKLFF. The CDR3 DNA follows: TGTGCCAGCAGCCCGGGGCCGGACTCAACTAATGAAAAACTGTTTTTT. The whole variable domain, remainder taken from reference TRBV7-9 and TRBJ1-4, is DTGVSQNPRHKITKRGQNVTFRCDPISEHNRLYWYRQTLGQGPEFLTYFQNEAQLEKSRLLSDRFSAERPKGSFSTLEIQRTEQGDSAMYLCASSPGPDSTNEKLFFGSGTQLSVL.

V is TRBV11-2 and J is TRBJ2-5, with 8 nucleotides matching TRBD1. V shed 5 bases, J shed 4 bases, and the junction held 12 bases outside the gene matches. CDR1 and CDR2 from the germline V gene are SGHAT and FQNNGV. The CDR3 spans 16 residues. CDR3 sequence: CASSLNDRGGGETQYF. The CDR3 DNA sequence: TGTGCCAGCAGCCTTAACGACAGGGGCGGCGGAGAGACCCAGTACTTC.

The chain joins TRBV6-5 to TRBJ2-7, with 7 nucleotides matching TRBD1. The V and J ends lost 6 bases and 3 bases, in that order; junction bases with no gene match: 5. Looked up from germline, CDR1 is MNHEY and CDR2 is SVGAGI. The CDR3 runs 13 residues. The CDR3 nucleotides read TGTGCCAGCAGACAGGGGCAGGGCTACGAGCAGTACTTC. Its protein product is CASRQGQGYEQYF.

The chain recombines TRBV12-2 with TRBJ2-1; TRBD2 reflects the table's D call only, with no check against the DNA. TRBV12-2 is deemed a pseudogene. The CDR3 contains 18 residues. This CDR3 reads CASRPSAGCSGRGNEQFF. CDR3 in DNA: TGTGCAAGTCGCCCCTCAGCCGGGTGTAGCGGGAGAGGGAATGAGCAGTTCTTC.

V gene TRBV28 combines with J gene TRBJ2-7; a weak D match, TRBD1 (6 bases). Trimming pared 2 bases from V and 4 bases from J, leaving 21 bases between. The CDR3 totals 17 residues. The germline gives CDR1 MDHEN, CDR2 SYDVKM. As DNA, the CDR3 is TGTGCCAGCAGTTTAGACCACAGCACAGGGATCGGTTACGAGCAGTACTTC. Protein: CASSLDHSTGIGYEQYF.

The chain joins TRBV6-6 to TRBJ1-5; D is possibly TRBD1 (5 bases). Trimming took off 2 bases at V and 2 bases at J, with 13 bases between the two ends. The length of the CDR3 is 16 residues. Germline CDR1 and CDR2: MNHNY and SVGAGI (reference sequence). For the CDR3, the DNA is TGTGCCAGCAGTTACGGCCAGGGCAGTCGCAATCAGCCCCAGCATTTT. It codes for CASSYGQGSRNQPQHF.

The chain employs TRBV28 and TRBJ1-5; 7 bases match TRBD1. Germline CDR1 is MDHEN and CDR2 is SYDVKM. Trimming at V came to 2 bases and at J to 6 bases, leaving 7 bases not matched to a gene. The CDR3 runs 15 residues. The CDR3 coding sequence is TGTGCCAGCAGTTTAGGCGAGAGGGGGCGTCAGCCCCAGCATTTT. Protein sequence: CASSLGERGRQPQHF.

There are a few counts of this clone. The rearrangement joins TRBV5-1 to TRBJ1-4; D might be TRBD1 (5 bases). The CDR3 extends over 17 amino acids. Germline values: CDR1 SGHRS, CDR2 YFSETQ. Trimming took off 0 bases at V and 5 bases at J, with 17 bases between the two ends. The CDR3 DNA reads as TGCGCCAGCAGCTTGGAAGGGTCCAATGGGGCAAATGAAAAACTGTTTTTT. Its translation: CASSLEGSNGANEKLFF.

This clone has a single count. CDR3 nucleotides: TGTGCCAGCAGAATTATGGGAGGCGAAAAACTGTTTTTT. Translating it yields CASRIMGGEKLFF. The chain combines TRBV6-5 with TRBJ1-4, with D unclear. Trimming removed 6 bases at V and 8 bases at J, with 13 bases between. This CDR3 is built from 13 residues. CDR1 MNHEY and CDR2 SVGAGI come from the germline V gene.

This clone has at least ten counts. This chain connects TRBV28 to TRBJ1-5; D gene ambiguous. Trimming stripped 10 bases from V and 2 bases from J, with 9 bases between. The CDR3 is 12 residues long. The germline gives CDR1 MDHEN, CDR2 SYDVKM. This CDR3 reads CATRRGNQPQHF. CDR3 nucleotides: TGTGCCACCCGACGAGGCAATCAGCCCCAGCATTTT.

Concerning this clone: A far larger clone is off by one base, so a read error is likely. J is TRBJ2-3 and V is TRBV4-1; D remains unclear. The ends were cut back, 0 bases at V and 5 bases at J, with 9 bases in the middle. This CDR3 contains 14 residues. In germline, CDR1 is MGHRA, CDR2 YSYEKL. The CDR3 nucleotides read TGCGCCAGCAGCCAAGATTTTGGGTTAGATACGCAGTATTTT. It encodes CASSQDFGLDTQYF.

In its sample, this clone was seen a few times. The chain is built from TRBV5-8 and TRBJ1-4; tentatively, D is TRBD1 (6 bases). Germline assignment: CDR1 SGHTS and CDR2 YDEGEE. The CDR3 runs to 18 residues. The ends were cut back, 3 bases at V and 4 bases at J, with 22 bases in the middle. The CDR3 region is CASSYNQGSPGYNEKLFF. DNA of the CDR3: TGTGCCAGCAGCTACAACCAGGGGTCCCCTGGCTATAATGAAAAACTGTTTTTT.

The genes are TRBV11-3 and TRBJ2-1; TRBD1 matches 10 bases. Losses at the gene ends were 6 bases for V and 9 bases for J; bases not matched to a gene: 11. Per the germline V gene, CDR1 is SGHNT and CDR2 is YENEEA. There are 15 residues in the CDR3. CDR3 protein: CASSFDRGLGSEQFF. The CDR3 DNA sequence: TGTGCCAGCAGTTTCGACAGGGGGCTAGGGAGTGAGCAGTTCTTC.

This clone was observed a handful of times. This same CDR3 is encoded by further DNA sequences in the sample. The chain joins TRBV19 to TRBJ1-6; D gene uncertain. V gave up 4 bases and J gave up 2 bases, with 6 bases separating them. CDR1 is LNHDA and CDR2 is SQIVND in the germline V gene (reference sequence). The CDR3 has 14 residues. The CDR3 here is CASSSLPYNSPLHF. The CDR3 DNA sequence: TGTGCCAGTAGTAGCCTTCCCTATAATTCACCCCTCCACTTT.

A remark on this clone: The same CDR3 also results from other DNA sequences found in this sample. The chain links TRBV6-1 to TRBJ2-7; D possibly matches TRBD1 or TRBD2 (5 bases each). Trimming shortened V by 8 bases and J by 0 bases, and 11 bases separated the two germline ends. Germline values: CDR1 MNHNS, CDR2 SASEGT. This CDR3 is built from 13 residues. CDR3 sequence: CASRGPSSYEQYF. CDR3 bases: TGTGCCAGCCGGGGACCAAGCTCCTACGAGCAGTACTTC.

In nucleotides, the CDR3 is TGTGCCAGCAGTGACCGGGCAGGGTCCTACGAGCAGTACTTC. This encodes CASSDRAGSYEQYF. The chain carries TRBV25-1 and TRBJ2-5; possible D gene TRBD1, 5 bases. Gene TRBJ2-7 matches the end of the DNA better, so the J call may be wrong. CDR3 length equals 14 residues. The germline V gene encodes CDR1 MGHDK and CDR2 SYGVNS.

This clone was seen more than once but under ten times. The V and J genes are TRBV5-1 and TRBJ2-1; perhaps TRBD2 as D (5 bases). CDR1 SGHRS and CDR2 YFSETQ come from the germline V gene. The ends were cut back, 0 bases at V and 5 bases at J, with 9 bases in the middle. The CDR3 is made up of 14 amino acids. This CDR3 reads CASSLAGLHNEQFF. CDR3 nucleotides: TGCGCCAGCAGCTTGGCTGGACTCCACAATGAGCAGTTCTTC.

This clone turned up a few times. The chain links TRBV30 to TRBJ2-3; 13 bases agree with TRBD2. The CDR3 is 15 residues long. The J segment lost 8 bases and the V segment lost 1 base, leaving 6 bases of the junction unmatched. Germline CDR1 and CDR2: GTSNPN and SVGIG (reference sequence). The CDR3 reads CAWSETSGGAGTQYF. In DNA form, the CDR3 reads TGTGCCTGGAGTGAAACTAGCGGGGGGGCCGGTACGCAGTATTTT. Full variable domain (outside the CDR3, taken from reference TRBV30 and TRBJ2-3): SQTIHQWPATLVQPVGSPLSLECTVEGTSNPNLYWYRQAAGRGLQLLFYSVGIGQISSEVPQNLSASRPQDRQFILSSKKLLLSDSGFYLCAWSETSGGAGTQYFGPGTRLTVL.

The chain employs TRBV18 and TRBJ2-7; 7 nucleotides match TRBD1. The CDR3 sequence is 15 residues long. J was trimmed by 3 bases and V by 3 bases; bases with no gene match: 8. CDR1 is KGHSH and CDR2 is LQKENI in the germline V gene. CDR3 in DNA: TGTGCCAGCTCACCCGTGACAGGGATGAACTACGAGCAGTACTTC. Protein product: CASSPVTGMNYEQYF.

At least ten counts were recorded for this clone. The genes are TRBV14 and TRBJ1-1; 10 nucleotides line up with TRBD1. The CDR3 sequence is 17 residues long. CDR1 is SGHDN and CDR2 is FVKESK in the germline V gene. Germline trimming cut 0 bases from V and 0 bases from J; bases unmatched to any gene: 4. CDR3 DNA sequence: TGTGCCAGCAGCCAAGATCTAGGGACAGGGGTGAACACTGAAGCTTTCTTT. Protein product: CASSQDLGTGVNTEAFF.

A few counts support this clone. CDR3 sequence: CASSIAYTGGGNQPQHF. CDR3 DNA sequence: TGTGCCAGTAGTATAGCGTACACAGGGGGAGGCAATCAGCCCCAGCATTTT. The chain recombines TRBV19 with TRBJ1-5, with TRBD1 identical over 8 bases. Germline CDR1 is LNHDA and CDR2 is SQIVND (reference sequence). J was trimmed by 2 bases and V by 1 base; bases with no gene match: 7. The CDR3 runs to 17 residues.

The rearrangement links TRBV5-4 to TRBJ2-5, with 8 bases lining up with TRBD1. Per the germline V gene, CDR1 is SGHNT and CDR2 is YYREEE (reference sequence). The CDR3 is 13 amino acids. V gave up 5 bases and J gave up 7 bases; unmatched junction bases: 7. For the CDR3, the DNA is TGTGCCAGCAGTCCGGGACAGGAGGGGACCCAGTACTTC. Amino acids: CASSPGQEGTQYF. Looking up the rest from reference TRBV5-4 and TRBJ2-5 gives the full variable domain: ETGVTQSPTHLIKTRGQQVTLRCSSQSGHNTVSWYQQALGQGPQFIFQYYREEENGRGNFPPRFSGLQFPNYSSELNVNALELDDSALYLCASSPGQEGTQYFGPGTRLLVL.